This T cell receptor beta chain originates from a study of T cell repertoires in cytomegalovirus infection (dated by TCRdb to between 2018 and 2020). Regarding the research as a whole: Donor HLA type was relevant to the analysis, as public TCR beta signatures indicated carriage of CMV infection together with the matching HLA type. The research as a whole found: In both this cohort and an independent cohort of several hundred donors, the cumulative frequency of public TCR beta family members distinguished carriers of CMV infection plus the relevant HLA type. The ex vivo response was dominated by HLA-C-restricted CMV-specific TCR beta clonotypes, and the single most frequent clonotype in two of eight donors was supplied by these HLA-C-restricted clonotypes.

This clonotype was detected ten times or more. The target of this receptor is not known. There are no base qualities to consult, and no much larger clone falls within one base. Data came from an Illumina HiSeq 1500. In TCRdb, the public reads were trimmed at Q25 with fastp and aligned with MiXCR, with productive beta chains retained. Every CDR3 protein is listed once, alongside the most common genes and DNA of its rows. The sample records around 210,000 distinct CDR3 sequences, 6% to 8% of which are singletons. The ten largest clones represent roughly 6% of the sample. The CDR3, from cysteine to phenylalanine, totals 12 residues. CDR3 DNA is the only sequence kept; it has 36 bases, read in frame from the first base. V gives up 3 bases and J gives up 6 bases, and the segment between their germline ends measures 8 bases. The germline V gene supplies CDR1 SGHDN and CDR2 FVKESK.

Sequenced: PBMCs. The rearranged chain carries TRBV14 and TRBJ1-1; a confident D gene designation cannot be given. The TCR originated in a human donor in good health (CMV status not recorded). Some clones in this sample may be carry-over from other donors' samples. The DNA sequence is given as TGTGCCAGCAGCCACCTGGTCGCTGAAGCTTTCTTT. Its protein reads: CASSHLVAEAFF.